The 21 T cell receptor beta chains below come from one sample, sequenced in a study of blood T cell repertoires in COVID-19. The repertoire was sequenced with immunoSEQ multiplex PCR; TCRdb's copy has only in-frame clones and lacks some. The repertoire consists of around 150,000 clones, with roughly 87% occurring once and the leading ten covering approximately 4.1%. Sample: peripheral blood. The source is a woman aged 55-75 years with active or convalescent COVID-19.

The rearrangement uses TRBV30 and TRBJ2-5; 7 bases are shared with TRBD1. In germline, CDR1 is GTSNPN, CDR2 SVGIG (reference sequence). Trimming cost V 0 bases and J 5 bases; bases outside gene matches: 9. The CDR3 consists of 15 residues. As DNA, the CDR3 is TGTGCCTGGAGTGTGGCAGGGGGTTTTAAGGAGACCCAGTACTTC. Protein product: CAWSVAGGFKETQYF.

The chain employs TRBV10-2 and TRBJ1-1; D gene unclear. Trimming took off 6 bases at V and 4 bases at J, with 18 bases between the two ends. The germline gives CDR1 WSHSY, CDR2 SAAADI. The CDR3 covers 15 residues. The CDR3 nucleotides are TGCGCCAGCAGGAGAGACGGAGGGTGGGCCACTGAAGCTTTCTTT. As protein: CASRRDGGWATEAFF.

The gene calls are TRBV30 and TRBJ2-7; D is perhaps TRBD2 (6 bases). Trimming left V 1 base short and J 0 bases short, with 13 bases between. Germline V gene sequence: CDR1 GTSNPN, CDR2 SVGIG (reference sequence). The CDR3 contains 15 residues. The CDR3 sequence: CAWSARGSRSYEQYF. The CDR3, as DNA: TGTGCCTGGAGTGCTCGGGGGTCCCGCTCCTACGAGCAGTACTTC.

In its sample, this clone was seen a few times. The V call is TRBV20-1, the J call TRBJ1-2; 7 bases map to TRBD1. This CDR3 has 11 residues. Looked up from germline, CDR1 is DFQATT and CDR2 is SNEGSKA (reference sequence). Trimming took 5 bases from V and 7 from J; bases not matched to a gene: 4. CDR3 loop: CSAFDRVGYTF. DNA of the CDR3: TGCAGTGCTTTCGACAGGGTTGGCTACACCTTC.

The J gene is TRBJ1-4, the V gene TRBV3-1 (or the pseudogene TRBV3-2), with D perhaps matching TRBD1 (5 bases). The CDR3 totals 15 residues. Per the germline V gene, CDR1 is LGHDT and CDR2 is YNNKEL (reference sequence). The V gene lost 1 base and the J gene lost 1 base, with 7 bases spanning the gap. The CDR3 loop reads CASSQAQGTNEKLFF. CDR3 nucleotides: TGTGCCAGCAGCCAAGCGCAGGGAACTAATGAAAAACTGTTTTTT.

About this clone itself: A junction boundary mismatches the germline segment, possibly from a read error. The same CDR3 can be traced to other DNA sequences in this sample. J is TRBJ1-2 and V is TRBV16; D possibly corresponds to TRBD1 (6 bases). The CDR3 has 16 residues. The V gene's germline CDR1 is KGHSY and CDR2 FQNENV. The CDR3 DNA sequence: TGTGCCAGCAGCCAATCGGTGGGGGCGGCTAACTATGGTTACACCTTC. This translates into CASSQSVGAANYGYTF.

This sequence joins TRBV3-1 (or the pseudogene TRBV3-2) and TRBJ1-1; the D gene is possibly TRBD1 (6 bases). Trimming shortened V by 0 bases and J by 8 bases, and 13 bases separated the two germline ends. The germline CDR1 and CDR2 sequences are LGHDT and YNNKEL (reference sequence). The CDR3 runs to 14 residues. CDR3 bases: TGTGCCAGCAGCCAAGAATTTCAGGGGTCCGAAGCTTTCTTT. Amino acid sequence: CASSQEFQGSEAFF.

The chain has TRBV10-1 and TRBJ2-3; D is perhaps TRBD2 (6 bases). Per germline, CDR1 WNHNN and CDR2 SYGVQD (reference sequence). CDR3 size: 18 residues. Trimming took off 0 bases at V and 0 bases at J, with 16 bases between the two ends. CDR3: CASSESGYSGRSTDTQYF. CDR3 nucleotides: TGCGCCAGCAGTGAGTCGGGGTATAGCGGAAGAAGCACAGATACGCAGTATTTT.

The chain carries TRBV2 and TRBJ1-2, with 8 bases fitting TRBD1. This CDR3 spans 16 amino acids. Germline CDR1 and CDR2: SNHLY and FYNNEI. With V trimmed by 3 bases and J by 8 bases, 14 bases remained unmatched. The DNA of the CDR3 is TGTGCCAGCAGTGATTGGACAGGGAATATGGTTGACGGCTACACCTTC. Translated: CASSDWTGNMVDGYTF.

The chain couples TRBV6-1 to TRBJ2-5; D gene unclear. This CDR3 has 11 amino acids. V was trimmed by 6 bases and J by 2 bases, leaving 4 bases between them. Germline V CDR1 and CDR2: MNHNS, SASEGT. CDR3 protein: CASSPQETQYF. In nucleotides, the CDR3 is TGTGCCAGCAGCCCGCAAGAGACCCAGTACTTC.

The rearrangement joins TRBV7-2 to TRBJ2-2, with D possibly being TRBD1 (6 bases). Germline V gene sequence: CDR1 SGHTA, CDR2 FQGNSA. V lost 6 bases and J lost 4, with 12 bases in between. The CDR3 sequence is 14 residues long. The CDR3 protein is CASRATGPTGELFF. CDR3 coding DNA: TGTGCCAGCAGGGCGACAGGTCCCACCGGGGAGCTGTTTTTT.

DNA for the CDR3: TGTGCCAGCTCACCATTTGAGGGGGATCAGCCCCAGCATTTT. Translation gives CASSPFEGDQPQHF. This rearrangement joins TRBV18 to TRBJ1-5, with D maybe TRBD1 (6 bases). Trimming shortened V by 2 bases and J by 5 bases, and 10 bases separated the two germline ends. The CDR3 consists of 14 residues. Germline values: CDR1 KGHSH, CDR2 LQKENI. The entire variable domain, with the rest obtained from reference TRBV18 and TRBJ1-5, is as follows: NAGVMQNPRHLVRRRGQEARLRCSPMKGHSHVYWYRQLPEEGLKFMVYLQKENIIDESGMPKERFSAEFPKEGPSILRIQQVVRGDSAAYFCASSPFEGDQPQHFGDGTRLSIL.

The chain couples TRBV9 to TRBJ1-4; no firm D call. From germline, CDR1 is SGDLS and CDR2 YYNGEE. V gave up 2 bases and J gave up 0 bases, with 8 bases separating them. CDR3 size: 15 residues. The CDR3 reads CASSVSSATNEKLFF. The CDR3 coding sequence is TGTGCCAGCAGCGTCTCTTCCGCAACTAATGAAAAACTGTTTTTT.

The J gene is TRBJ1-2, the V gene TRBV7-2; 7 nucleotides agree with TRBD1. The CDR3 runs to 13 residues. Germline trimming cut 5 bases from V and 7 bases from J; bases unmatched to any gene: 7. From germline, CDR1 is SGHTA and CDR2 FQGNSA. The CDR3 spells CASSHGQVSGYTF. The DNA of the CDR3 is TGTGCCAGCAGCCACGGACAGGTTTCTGGCTACACCTTC.

The chain couples TRBV6-4 to TRBJ1-2; 9 bases align to TRBD1. Trimming cost V 0 bases and J 7 bases; bases outside gene matches: 6. The CDR3 spans 15 residues. CDR1 and CDR2 (germline): MRHNA, SNTAGT. The CDR3 nucleotides read TGTGCCAGCAGTGACTCGGCAGGGACAGGGAGTGGCTACACCTTC. Translating gives CASSDSAGTGSGYTF.

CDR3 in DNA: TGTGCCAGCAGCTTAGCTGGAGGGATCATGGGCTACACCTTC. Protein sequence: CASSLAGGIMGYTF. The J gene is TRBJ1-2, the V gene TRBV7-2; D is undetermined. The CDR3 totals 14 residues. V lost 0 bases and J lost 8, with 13 bases in between. Germline V gene sequence: CDR1 SGHTA, CDR2 FQGNSA.

The chain has TRBV7-2 and TRBJ1-1; maybe TRBD1 (5 bases). The germline CDR1 and CDR2 sequences are SGHTA and FQGNSA. The CDR3 has 16 amino acids. The V end was cut by 5 bases, the J end by 3 bases, with 19 bases between. Written as DNA, the CDR3 is TGTGCCAGCAGCGCTCCGGGGGGGACCGGGGACACTGAAGCTTTCTTT. It specifies CASSAPGGTGDTEAFF.

This clone has a handful of counts. This chain's CDR3 is CAISEGQGIHGYTF. CDR3 coding DNA: TGTGCCATCAGCGAGGGACAGGGGATACATGGCTACACCTTC. The rearrangement joins TRBV10-3 to TRBJ1-2, with 10 positions matching TRBD1. Looked up from germline, CDR1 is ENHRY and CDR2 is SYGVKD. This CDR3 region has 14 residues. V dropped 6 bases and J dropped 6; count of bases not matched to a gene: 7.

V is TRBV2 and J is TRBJ1-4; D is undetermined. In germline, CDR1 is SNHLY, CDR2 FYNNEI. This CDR3 spans 14 amino acids. With 6 bases removed from V and 3 bases from J, the gap between germline ends came to 11 bases. The CDR3 loop reads CASRVQTSNEKLFF. The DNA of the CDR3 is TGTGCCAGCAGGGTACAGACGTCTAATGAAAAACTGTTTTTT.

The J gene is TRBJ1-6, the V gene TRBV18, with TRBD1 identical over 10 bases. CDR1 and CDR2 from the germline V gene are KGHSH and LQKENI. With 0 bases clipped from V and 0 bases from J, the junction kept 2 bases outside the gene matches. CDR3 length: 18 residues. Here the CDR3 DNA reads TGTGCCAGCTCACCACCGGGACAGGGGAGCTCCTATAATTCACCCCTCCACTTT. Translation: CASSPPGQGSSYNSPLHF.

The rearrangement joins TRBV12-5 to TRBJ2-3; D might be TRBD1 (6 bases). CDR3 length: 13 amino acids. The V gene lost 8 bases and the J gene lost 0 bases, with 9 bases spanning the gap. CDR1 LGHNT and CDR2 FRNRAP come from the germline V gene. CDR3 sequence reads: CASSQGSTDTQYF. The CDR3 DNA reads TGTGCTAGTTCGCAGGGGAGCACAGATACGCAGTATTTT.